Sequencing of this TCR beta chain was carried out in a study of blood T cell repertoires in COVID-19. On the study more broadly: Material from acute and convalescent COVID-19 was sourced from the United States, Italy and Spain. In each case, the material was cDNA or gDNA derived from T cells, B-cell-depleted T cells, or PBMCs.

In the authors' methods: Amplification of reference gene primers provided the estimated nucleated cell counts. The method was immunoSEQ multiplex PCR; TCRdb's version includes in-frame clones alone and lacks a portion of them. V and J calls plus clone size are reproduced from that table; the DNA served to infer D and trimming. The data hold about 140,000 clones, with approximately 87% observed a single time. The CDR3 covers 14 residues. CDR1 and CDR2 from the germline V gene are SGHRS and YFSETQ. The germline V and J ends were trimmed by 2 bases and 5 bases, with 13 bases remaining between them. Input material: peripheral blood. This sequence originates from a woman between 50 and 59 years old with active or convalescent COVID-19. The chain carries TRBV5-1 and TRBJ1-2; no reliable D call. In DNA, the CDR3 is TGCGCCAGCAGCTTCGCCACCTCGGGGTATGGCTACACCTTC. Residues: CASSFATSGYGYTF.